Listed below are T cell receptor beta chains from one sample, sequenced in a study of T-cell reconstitution after alpha-beta-depleted transplantation in children. A single record per CDR3 protein comes from TCRdb applying MiXCR to the PCR reads. The data show approximately 430,000 distinct CDR3 sequences, about 16% seen once. Sample: PBMCs, mostly from graft donor cells, taken 360 days after TCRalphabeta/CD19-depleted stem cell transplant. The receptors here all came from a boy in the first two years of life who had a stem cell transplant for Wiskott-Aldrich syndrome, so the T cells may come from the graft donor. The CDR3 runs from the conserved cysteine through the conserved F or W. D genes are given only for firm matches. Where a row states a size, it is once, few, many or the class of an expanded clone; other rows omit it.

few,TRBD1,TRBJ2-7,TRBV5-1,TGCGCCAGCAGCATGGATTACAGGGGGACCTACGAGCAGTACTTC,CASSMDYRGTYEQYF
few,-,TRBJ2-1,TRBV29-1,TGCAGCGTTGACCCGCGGAGATACAATGAGCAGTTCTTC,CSVDPRRYNEQFF
-,-,TRBJ2-7,TRBV19,TGTGCCAGTAGTCTAACAGGTGACTTTAACTACGAGCAGTACTTC,CASSLTGDFNYEQYF
-,-,TRBJ2-1,TRBV2,TGTGCCAGCAGTGATGTAAGCTCCTACAATGAGCAGTTCTTC,CASSDVSSYNEQFF
few,-,TRBJ1-3,TRBV2,TGTGCCAGCAGTATCGACAGGCCGAGCTCTGGAAACACCATATATTTT,CASSIDRPSSGNTIYF
-,-,TRBJ2-7,TRBV25-1,TGTGCCAGCAGTCCTGGACGTGGTCCCTACGAGCAGTACTTC,CASSPGRGPYEQYF
few,-,TRBJ2-7,TRBV11-3,TGTGCCAGCAGCTCGGGCCCTCAATACGAGCAGTACTTC,CASSSGPQYEQYF
-,-,TRBJ2-4,TRBV6-1,TGTGCCAGCAGCCGGAAAAAAGCCAAAAACATTCAGTACTTC,CASSRKKAKNIQYF
-,TRBD1,TRBJ2-5,TRBV18,TGTGCCAGCTCACCACTCCCGACAGGGGGCCTACAACCCCAAGAGACCCAGTACTTC,CASSPLPTGGLQPQETQYF
few,-,TRBJ1-3,TRBV12-3/TRBV12-4,TGTGCCAGCAGCCTAACAGGCCGCTCTGGAAACACCATATATTTT,CASSLTGRSGNTIYF
-,-,TRBJ1-1,TRBV5-1,TGCGCCAGCAACACTGGGGGAGGCGGCAGTGAAGCTTTCTTT,CASNTGGGGSEAFF
-,-,TRBJ2-7,TRBV7-2,TGTGCCAGCAGCTTAGCGGGAGTCTGGAAAGAGCAGTACTTC,CASSLAGVWKEQYF
many,TRBD1,TRBJ2-7,TRBV25-1,TGTGCCAGCGGGGACAGGGGCTCCTACGAGCAGTACTTC,CASGDRGSYEQYF
-,TRBD1,TRBJ2-7,TRBV28,TGTGCCAGCAGTTTTGTGGACAGGGCTTCCTACGAGCAGTACTTC,CASSFVDRASYEQYF
-,-,TRBJ2-5,TRBV5-1,TGCGCCAGCAGCAACTTGAAGGGGTCGGGGGAGACCCAGTACTTC,CASSNLKGSGETQYF
few,-,TRBJ1-4,TRBV29-1,TGCAGCGTTGCCTGGGGGGCAACTAATGAAAAACTGTTTTTT,CSVAWGATNEKLFF
-,-,TRBJ2-7,TRBV2,TGTGCCAGTGCGACAGGCACTAGCTCCGGCGAGCAGTACTTC,CASATGTSSGEQYF
-,-,TRBJ1-5,TRBV6-2/TRBV6-3,TGTGCCAGCAGTTACATCCAGGGGAAGAATCAGCCCCAGCATTTT,CASSYIQGKNQPQHF
many,-,TRBJ2-5,TRBV6-5,TGTGCCAGCAGTTACCCCCGGGGAAGCGGGCTGGCAAGAGAGACCCAGTACTTC,CASSYPRGSGLARETQYF
-,-,TRBJ1-2,TRBV10-3,TGTGCCATCAGTGAGTCGACAGGCGACTTTACGGGGGGCTACACCTTC,CAISESTGDFTGGYTF
few,-,TRBJ2-2,TRBV12-3/TRBV12-4,TGTGCCAGCAGTTTATTGGAACGGGCGGCGAACACCGGGGAGCTGTTTTTT,CASSLLERAANTGELFF
-,-,TRBJ2-2,TRBV11-1,TGTGCCAGCATCCCAGCGTCAGGGGGGACTACTTCCAACACCGGGGAGCTGTTTTTT,CASIPASGGTTSNTGELFF
-,TRBD1,TRBJ1-1,TRBV7-2,TGTGCCAGCAGCTTAATGGCCCTCCAGGGGGCTGAAGCTTTCTTT,CASSLMALQGAEAFF
-,TRBD2,TRBJ2-1,TRBV7-2,TGTGCCAGCAGCCGTGAGCGGGAGGCTGACAATGAGCAGTTCTTC,CASSREREADNEQFF
few,-,TRBJ2-5,TRBV10-1,TGCGCCAGGACGGAACAGGGCGCTAGGTCAGAGACCCAGTACTTC,CARTEQGARSETQYF
-,-,TRBJ1-5,TRBV9,TGTGCCAGCAGCGGGGACGGGTATAGCAATCAGCCCCAGCATTTT,CASSGDGYSNQPQHF
few,-,TRBJ2-7,TRBV2,TGTGCCAGCAGTGAAGGTCTGGGGGGGCCAGGGGAGCAGTACTTC,CASSEGLGGPGEQYF
few,-,TRBJ2-7,TRBV27,TGTGCCGATGGGGGGGCCGAGCAGTACTTC,CADGGAEQYF
few,-,TRBJ2-1,TRBV29-1,TGCAGCGTCCCGGACAGAGTCTCCTACAATGAGCAGTTCTTC,CSVPDRVSYNEQFF
-,-,TRBJ2-1,TRBV18,TGTGCCAGCTCACCATATGATTTAGGGAACAATGAGCAGTTCTTC,CASSPYDLGNNEQFF
few,-,TRBJ1-1,TRBV12-3/TRBV12-4,TGTGCCAGCAGTTTAGAGACGAACACTGAAGCTTTCTTT,CASSLETNTEAFF
once,TRBD1,TRBJ2-7,TRBV20-1,TGCAGTGCTAGAGATGGCCGAGGGACAGTACACTCCTACGAGCAGTACTTC,CSARDGRGTVHSYEQYF
many,-,TRBJ1-5,TRBV28,TGTGCCAGCAGTTTATCCCCGGCCTGGGGCATCAATAGCAATCAGCCCCAGCATTTT,CASSLSPAWGINSNQPQHF
few,-,TRBJ2-7,TRBV7-2,TGTGCCAGCAGCTTAGAATTTCTTGAGGGCTACGAGCAGTACTTC,CASSLEFLEGYEQYF
-,-,TRBJ2-7,TRBV6-2/TRBV6-3,TGTGCCAGCAGTTACTCCCTCAGGAACACCTACGAGCAGTACTTC,CASSYSLRNTYEQYF
once,-,TRBJ2-4,TRBV20-1,TGCAGTGCTAGTTTTCCCAGGGGAGGGGTGAACATTCAGTACTTC,CSASFPRGGVNIQYF
few,-,TRBJ1-2,TRBV29-1,TGCAGCGTTGAAGGGACAACCTATGGCTACACCTTC,CSVEGTTYGYTF
-,TRBD1,TRBJ2-3,TRBV29-1,TGCAGCGTCAAAAAGACAGGGGGGAGCACAGATACGCAGTATTTT,CSVKKTGGSTDTQYF
-,-,TRBJ2-2,TRBV15,TGTGCCACCAGCATAACCTGGACCTCGAACACCGGGGAGCTGTTTTTT,CATSITWTSNTGELFF
-,-,TRBJ2-7,TRBV24-1,TGTGCCACCAGCGGGCGCTATTCCTACGAGCAGTACTTC,CATSGRYSYEQYF
few,TRBD2,TRBJ2-1,TRBV11-1,TGTGCCAGCAGCTTAGCGGGGAGGGTCCACAATGAGCAGTTCTTC,CASSLAGRVHNEQFF
-,TRBD2,TRBJ2-7,TRBV10-3,TGTGCCGCCCAGACTAGCGGGGAATACGAGCAGTACTTC,CAAQTSGEYEQYF
-,-,TRBJ2-5,TRBV18,TGTGCCAGCTCACCACTGGACGATAAAGAGACCCAGTACTTC,CASSPLDDKETQYF
few,TRBD2,TRBJ2-3,TRBV11-3,TGTGCCAGCAGCGCCGGGGAACTAGCGGGTCAGTATTTT,CASSAGELAGQYF
few,-,TRBJ2-1,TRBV24-1,TGTGCCACTACAGGGAGCTCCTACAATGAGCAGTTCTTC,CATTGSSYNEQFF
-,-,TRBJ2-6,TRBV4-2,TGTGCCAGCAGCCAAGGGGCACGGAGCTCTGGGGCCAACGTCCTGACTTTC,CASSQGARSSGANVLTF